This section outlines one T cell receptor beta chain sequence together with its context. Antigen: not known. This specimen belongs to a study of cytomegalovirus exposure and HLA in healthy donors. Method: immunoSEQ multiplex PCR; TCRdb's copy keeps in-frame clones and lacks some. The data show about 260,000 clones, 90% seen once. Notes on the study in general: In vitro experiments confirmed that three CMV-associated chains were specific for CMV antigens. The classifier was said to identify cytomegalovirus status with high specificity and sensitivity. The tendency of first-cohort TCR clusters to co-occur in the 120 or so validation repertoires emerged from a later analysis.

There are 12 residues in the CDR3. CDR1 is MDHEN and CDR2 is SYDVKM in the germline V gene. The V end lost 3 bases, the J end lost 6 bases, and 9 bases lay between the germline ends. The TCR comes from a woman aged 25 to 39 in good health and CMV-seronegative. The chain carries TRBV28 and TRBJ2-7; no reliable D call. Sequencing was done on a sample of PBMCs. The CDR3 region has the DNA TGTGCCAGCAGTTTGGACCCTACCGAGCAGTACTTC. The encoded protein is CASSLDPTEQYF.